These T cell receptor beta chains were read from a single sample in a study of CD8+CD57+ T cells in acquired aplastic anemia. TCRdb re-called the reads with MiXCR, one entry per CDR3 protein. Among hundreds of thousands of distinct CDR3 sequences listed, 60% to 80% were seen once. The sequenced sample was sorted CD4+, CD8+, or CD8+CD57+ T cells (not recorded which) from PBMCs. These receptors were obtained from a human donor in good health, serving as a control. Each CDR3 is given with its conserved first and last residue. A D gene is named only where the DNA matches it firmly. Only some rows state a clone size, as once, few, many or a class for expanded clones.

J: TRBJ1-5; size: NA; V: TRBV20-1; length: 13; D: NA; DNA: TGCAGTGCTAGCCTAGCCTACAATGAGCCCCAGCATTTT; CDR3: CSASLAYNEPQHF
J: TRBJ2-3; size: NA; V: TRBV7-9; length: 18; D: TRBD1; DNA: TGTGCCACCAGCGACGGGGACAGGGGATACAATCAGCCCGATACGCAGTATTTT; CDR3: CATSDGDRGYNQPDTQYF
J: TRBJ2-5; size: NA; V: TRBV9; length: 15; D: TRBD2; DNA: TGTGCCAGCAGCGTAGGTAGCGGGGTTCAAGAGACCCAGTACTTC; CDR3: CASSVGSGVQETQYF
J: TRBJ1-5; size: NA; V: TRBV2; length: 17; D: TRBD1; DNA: TGTGCCAGCAGGGAGGGCAGGGGGTCTTATAGCAATCAGCCCCAGCATTTT; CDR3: CASREGRGSYSNQPQHF
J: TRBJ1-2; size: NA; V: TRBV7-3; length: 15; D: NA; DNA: TGTGCCAGCACCCCCCCCGGGGCGGGGGCAGATACGCAGACCTTC; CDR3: CASTPPGAGADTQTF
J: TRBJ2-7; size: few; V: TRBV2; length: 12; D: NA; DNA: TGTGCCACCACGTACCGGGGACTCGAGCAGTACTTC; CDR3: CATTYRGLEQYF
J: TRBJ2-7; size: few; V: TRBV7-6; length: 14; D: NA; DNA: TGTGCCAGCAGCTACGAGACAGGAGACTACGAGCAGTACTTC; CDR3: CASSYETGDYEQYF
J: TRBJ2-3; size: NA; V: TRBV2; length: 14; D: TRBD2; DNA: TGTGCCAGCAGTTCCAGCGGGGTCACAGATACGCAGTATTTT; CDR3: CASSSSGVTDTQYF
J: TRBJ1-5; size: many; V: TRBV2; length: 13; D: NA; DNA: TGTGCCAGCAGTGTGGATCGGGATCAGCCCCAGCATTTT; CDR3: CASSVDRDQPQHF
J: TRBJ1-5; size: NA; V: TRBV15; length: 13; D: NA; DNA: TGTGCCTCCAGAGGGCGAGGCAATCAGCCCCAGCATTTT; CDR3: CASRGRGNQPQHF
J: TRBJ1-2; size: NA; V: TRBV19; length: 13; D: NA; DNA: TGTGCCAGTAGTATTTCAGGGAAGTATGGCTACACCTTC; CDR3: CASSISGKYGYTF
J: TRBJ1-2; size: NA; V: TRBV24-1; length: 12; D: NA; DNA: TGTACCACCAATGATACAAACTATGGCTACACCTTC; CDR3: CTTNDTNYGYTF
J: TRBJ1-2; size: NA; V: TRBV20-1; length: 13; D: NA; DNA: TGCAGTGCTATTACACAGGATAACTATGGCTACACCTTC; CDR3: CSAITQDNYGYTF
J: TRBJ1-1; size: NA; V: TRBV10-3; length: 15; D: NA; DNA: TGTGCCAGCAGTTACTCTTTGGACAAAGCCACTGAAGCTTTCTTT; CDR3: CASSYSLDKATEAFF
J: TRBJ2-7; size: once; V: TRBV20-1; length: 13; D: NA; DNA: TGCAGCGGTAGACACAGTTTTGGGTACGAGCAGTACTTC; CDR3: CSGRHSFGYEQYF
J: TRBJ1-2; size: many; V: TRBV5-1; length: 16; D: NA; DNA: TGCGCCAGCAGCTTCTTACAGGGTGAGAAAGACTATGGCTACACCTTC; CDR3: CASSFLQGEKDYGYTF
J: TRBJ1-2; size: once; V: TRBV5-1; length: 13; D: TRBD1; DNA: TGCGCCAGCAGGGGACAGGGCTCCGATGGCTACACCTTC; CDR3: CASRGQGSDGYTF
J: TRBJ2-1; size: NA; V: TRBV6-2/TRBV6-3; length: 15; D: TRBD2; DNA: TGTGCCAGCAGTTACTCTAGCGGGGGGGCCAATGAGCAGCTCTTC; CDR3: CASSYSSGGANEQLF
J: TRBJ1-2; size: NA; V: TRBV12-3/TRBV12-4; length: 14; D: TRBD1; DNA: TGTGCCAGTCAGGGAGAAAGGACAGGGTATGGCTACACCTTC; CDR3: CASQGERTGYGYTF
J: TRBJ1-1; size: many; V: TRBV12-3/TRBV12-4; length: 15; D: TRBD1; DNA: TGTGCCAGCAGTTTTGCCGAGACAGGGTGGACTGAAGCTTTCTTT; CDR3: CASSFAETGWTEAFF
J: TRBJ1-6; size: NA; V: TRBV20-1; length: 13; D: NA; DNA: TGCAGTGCTAGAAAGCAGGCCCATTCACCCCTCCACTTT; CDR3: CSARKQAHSPLHF
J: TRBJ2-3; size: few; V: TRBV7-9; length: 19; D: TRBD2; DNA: TGTGCCAGCAGCTTAGGAGATAGCGGGGGGGCAGTCTTTCCAGATACGCAGTATTTT; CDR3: CASSLGDSGGAVFPDTQYF
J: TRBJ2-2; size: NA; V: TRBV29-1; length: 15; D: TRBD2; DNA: TGCAGCGCTGAAGTTGGCGGGAGAGGTACCGGGGAGCTGTTTTTT; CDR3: CSAEVGGRGTGELFF
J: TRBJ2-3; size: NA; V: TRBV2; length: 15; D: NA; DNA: TGTGCCAGCAGTGCCGGACCAGGTTGCACAGATACGCAGTATTTT; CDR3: CASSAGPGCTDTQYF
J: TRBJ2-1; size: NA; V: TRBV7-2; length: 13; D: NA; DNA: TGTGCCAGCAGCTTAGACCTGGACAATGAGCAGTTCTTC; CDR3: CASSLDLDNEQFF
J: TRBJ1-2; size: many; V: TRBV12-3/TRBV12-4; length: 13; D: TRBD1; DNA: TGTGCCAGCACCAAGGACAGGCTATATGGCTACACCTTC; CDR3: CASTKDRLYGYTF
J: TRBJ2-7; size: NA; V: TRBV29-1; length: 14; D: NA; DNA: TGCAGCGTTGAACTGGGGGTTAGGACCTACGAGCAGTACTTC; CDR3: CSVELGVRTYEQYF
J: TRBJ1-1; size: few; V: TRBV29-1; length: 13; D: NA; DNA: TGCAGCGTTGAAGGGCAGGGGACCACTGAAGCTTTCTTT; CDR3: CSVEGQGTTEAFF
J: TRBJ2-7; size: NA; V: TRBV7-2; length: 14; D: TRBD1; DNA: TGCGCCAGCAGCCAAGGTTGGACGGGGGCAGGGGGCCTATTC; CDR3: CASSQGWTGAGGLF
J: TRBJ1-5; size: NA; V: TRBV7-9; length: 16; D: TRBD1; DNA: TGTGCCAGCAGGCTGTGGACAGGGACGAGCAATCAGCACCAGCATTTT; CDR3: CASRLWTGTSNQHQHF
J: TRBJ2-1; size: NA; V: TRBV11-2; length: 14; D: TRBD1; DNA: TGTGCCAGCAGCTCCCTTGACAGGGTAATTGAGCAGTTCTTC; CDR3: CASSSLDRVIEQFF
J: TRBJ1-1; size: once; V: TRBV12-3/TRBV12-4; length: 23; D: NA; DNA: NA; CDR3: CASSFYICSARESGGISNTEAFF
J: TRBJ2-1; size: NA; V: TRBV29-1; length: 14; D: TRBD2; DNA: TGCAGCGTTGAAGTGCGGGAGGGGTTTGATGAGCAGTTCTTC; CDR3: CSVEVREGFDEQFF
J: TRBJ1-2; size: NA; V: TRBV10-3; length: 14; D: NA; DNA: TGTGCCATCAGTGAGTTATCCGGGACACTTGGCTACACCTTC; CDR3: CAISELSGTLGYTF
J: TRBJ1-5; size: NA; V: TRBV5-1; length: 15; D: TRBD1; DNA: TGCGCCAGCAGCTGGCAGCTTGACAGGGATCAGCCCCAGCATTTT; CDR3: CASSWQLDRDQPQHF
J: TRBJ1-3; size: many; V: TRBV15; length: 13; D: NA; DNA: TGTGCCACCAGCACCCCGACTGGAAACACCATATATTTT; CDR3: CATSTPTGNTIYF
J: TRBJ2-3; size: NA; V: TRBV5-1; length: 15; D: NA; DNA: TGCGCCAGCACTCCCCGGGGGACAAACACAGATACGCAGTATTTT; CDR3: CASTPRGTNTDTQYF
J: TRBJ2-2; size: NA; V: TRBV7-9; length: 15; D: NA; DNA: TGTGCCAGCAGCCTACAGTCAGGGGACAAACACGGAAACTTTTTT; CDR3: CASSLQSGDKHGNFF
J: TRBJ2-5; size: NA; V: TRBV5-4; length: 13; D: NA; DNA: TGTGCCAGCCAATCATCGCCTGCGGAGACCCAGTACTTC; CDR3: CASQSSPAETQYF
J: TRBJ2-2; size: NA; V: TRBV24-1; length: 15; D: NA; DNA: TGTGCCACCAGTGAGTCGGGGGCGAACACCGGGGAGCTGTTTTTT; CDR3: CATSESGANTGELFF
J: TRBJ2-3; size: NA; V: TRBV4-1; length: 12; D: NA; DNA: TGCGCCAGCGGCCAGACCCCAGATACGCAGTATTTT; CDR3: CASGQTPDTQYF
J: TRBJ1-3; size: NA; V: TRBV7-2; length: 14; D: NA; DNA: TGTGCCAGCAGCTCGGGCAGTACAGCAATCAGCCCCAGCTTT; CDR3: CASSSGSTAISPSF
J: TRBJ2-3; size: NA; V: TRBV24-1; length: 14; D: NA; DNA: TGTGCCACCAGTGCAACGGGGATTGTGGATACGCAGTATTTT; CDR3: CATSATGIVDTQYF
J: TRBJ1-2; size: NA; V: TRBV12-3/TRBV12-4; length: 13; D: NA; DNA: TGCGCCAGCAGTTTACCCGGGACGTCGGTCTACACCTTC; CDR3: CASSLPGTSVYTF
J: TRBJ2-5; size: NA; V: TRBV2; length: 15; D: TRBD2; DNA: TGTGCCAGCAGTGAAGAGCGGGAGCGCCTGGAGACCCAGTACTTC; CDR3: CASSEERERLETQYF